This TCR beta chain emerged from a study of immunodeficiency (dated by TCRdb to about 2019). For the study in its entirety: Repertoire analysis was performed to search for VDJ recombination defects and oligoclonality.

CD3+CD8+ T cells were sorted from fresh PBMCs before TCR sequencing. Relative to germline, V is missing 2 bases and J is missing 4 bases, with 0 bases of the junction outside any gene match. The germline V gene yields MRHNA for CDR1 and SNTAGT for CDR2. From its cysteine to its phenylalanine, the CDR3 spans 14 amino acids. The retained sequence is limited to the CDR3, 42 bases, with the frame set at the first base. This clone appeared once. Its specific antigen is unknown. No base quality information exists; no much larger clone differs at one position. Overall results and qualifications from the work: Relative to control CD8+ T cells, CD8+ T cells from patients had restricted TRB V-J pairing and a lower productive entropy. Entropy comparisons showed n=3 (open circles) for patients versus healthy controls; a thymic development effect was only suggested as possible. Severe oligoclonality, judged by top-100 and total clonotype frequencies, was seen in patient CD8+ but not CD4+ T cells.

Genomic DNA was extracted with the QIAamp DNA Blood Mini Kit and sent for immunoSEQ repertoire analysis. Multiplex PCR was used to amplify CDR3 regions from a standard amount of genomic DNA template. An Illumina platform was used to sequence the PCR products. The paper's data handling went like this. Sequences were aligned to a reference, with V, D and J gene definitions taken from IMGT. A nearest-neighbor clustering algorithm merged closely related sequences to remove PCR and sequencing errors. V, D and J usage was analyzed in productive unique and total sequences using ImmunoSEQ Analyzer tools and R version 3.6.1. TCRdb took over this immuneACCESS table, retaining in-frame rearrangements with V and J assigned. Such tables are incomplete; in checked studies, under half of the missing clones stem from an unresolved V gene, and the remainder is unexplained. From that table come the V and J calls and clone size; the DNA was used to work out D and trimming. The sample yields several thousand clones; about 91% were counted once. 9.5% to 15% of the sample is in the top ten clones.

The specimen was CD8+ T cells from blood. The V and J genes are TRBV6-4 and TRBJ1-1; 11 bases in the junction line up with TRBD1. The sequence derives from a human donor in good health. The nucleotide sequence reads as follows: TGTGCCAGCAGTGACGGACAGGGGGCCACTGAAGCTTTCTTT. Its translation reads: CASSDGQGATEAFF.